This T cell receptor (beta chain) appears in the sequencing data of a study of cytomegalovirus exposure and HLA in healthy donors. In the PCR, 60 Vbeta and 13 Jbeta primers were used. This table comes from immunoSEQ multiplex PCR, and its TCRdb copy is limited to in-frame clones, with some not included. The data show about 300,000 clones, about nine tenths seen once. Turning to this clone: Its antigen is still unknown.

Points from the study as a whole: In an earlier analysis, about 87% or about 30%: the productive usage of most TCR beta V segments.

The receptor comes from a man between 35 and 55 years old in good health and CMV-seropositive. Specimen: PBMCs.

The CDR3 nucleotides are TGTGCCACCTCTACCGGGACAGGGGCCTACGAGCAGTACTTC. It is translated as CATSTGTGAYEQYF. This chain links TRBV19 with TRBJ2-7; 10 nucleotides agree with TRBD1. The CDR3 loop spans 14 amino acids. CDR1 LNHDA and CDR2 SQIVND come from the germline V gene (reference sequence). Trimming cost V 10 bases and J 2 bases; bases outside gene matches: 8.